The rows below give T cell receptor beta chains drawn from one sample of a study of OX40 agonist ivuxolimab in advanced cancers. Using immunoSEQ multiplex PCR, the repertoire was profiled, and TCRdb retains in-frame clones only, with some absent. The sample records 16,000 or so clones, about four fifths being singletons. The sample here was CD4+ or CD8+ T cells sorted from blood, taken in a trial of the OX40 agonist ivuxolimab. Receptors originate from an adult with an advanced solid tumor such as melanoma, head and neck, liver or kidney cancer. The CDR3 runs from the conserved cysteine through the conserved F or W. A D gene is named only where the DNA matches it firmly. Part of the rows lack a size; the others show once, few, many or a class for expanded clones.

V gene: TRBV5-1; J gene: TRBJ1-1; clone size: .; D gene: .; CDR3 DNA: TGCGCCAGCAGCTTCGGGGCGCGAACTGAAGCTTTCTTT; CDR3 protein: CASSFGARTEAFF
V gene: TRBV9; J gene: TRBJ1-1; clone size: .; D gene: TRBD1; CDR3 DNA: TGTGCCAGCAGCCTAGGACAGGGGGCTTTATACACTGAAGCTTTCTTT; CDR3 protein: CASSLGQGALYTEAFF
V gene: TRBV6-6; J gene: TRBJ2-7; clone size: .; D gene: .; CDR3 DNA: TGTGCCAGCAGCCCAATGGAAGGCCTCTCCTACGAGCAGTACTTC; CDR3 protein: CASSPMEGLSYEQYF
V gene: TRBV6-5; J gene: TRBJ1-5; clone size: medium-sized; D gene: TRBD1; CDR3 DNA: TGTGCCAGCAGGGACAGGATGGGCAATCAGCCCCAGCATTTT; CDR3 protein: CASRDRMGNQPQHF
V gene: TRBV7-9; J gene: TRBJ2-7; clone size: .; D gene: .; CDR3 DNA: TGTGCCAGCAGCTTGACAGGCGGGGGTACCTACGAGCAGTACTTC; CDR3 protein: CASSLTGGGTYEQYF
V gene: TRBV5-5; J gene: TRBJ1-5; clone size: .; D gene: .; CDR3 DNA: TGTGCCAGCAGCGGCGGGCTTAGCAATCAGCCCCAGCATTTT; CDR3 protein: CASSGGLSNQPQHF
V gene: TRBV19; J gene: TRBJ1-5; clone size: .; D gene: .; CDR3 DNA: TGTGCCAGTAATGAATTTTATAGCAATCAGCCCCAGCATTTT; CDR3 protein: CASNEFYSNQPQHF
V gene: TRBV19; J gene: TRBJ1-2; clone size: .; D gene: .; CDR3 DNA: TGTGCCAGTAGTATTGGTCGGGGTTATGGCTACACCTTC; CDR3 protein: CASSIGRGYGYTF
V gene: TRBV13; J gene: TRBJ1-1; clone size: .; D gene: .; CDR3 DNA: TGTGCCAGCAGCTTTAATGGGGCTCCCGGGGGAGAAGCTTTCTTT; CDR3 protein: CASSFNGAPGGEAFF
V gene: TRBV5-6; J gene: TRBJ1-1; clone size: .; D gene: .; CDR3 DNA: TGTGCCAGCAGCTTGCAGGGATGGGGAGCTTTCTTT; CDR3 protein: CASSLQGWGAFF
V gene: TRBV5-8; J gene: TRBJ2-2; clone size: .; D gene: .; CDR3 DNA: TGTGCCAGCAGCATGACAGGGAACACCGGGGAGCTGTTTTTT; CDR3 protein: CASSMTGNTGELFF
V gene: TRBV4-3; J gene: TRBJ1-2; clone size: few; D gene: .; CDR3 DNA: TGCGCCAGCAGCCCGCGAAGAAACTATGGCTACACCTTC; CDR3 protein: CASSPRRNYGYTF
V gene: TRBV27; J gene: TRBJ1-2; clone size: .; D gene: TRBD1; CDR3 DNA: TGTGCCAGCAGCCAAGATTCCGACAGGGCGATCTATGGCTACACCTTC; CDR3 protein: CASSQDSDRAIYGYTF
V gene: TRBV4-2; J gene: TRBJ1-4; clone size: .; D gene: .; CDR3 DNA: TGTGCCAGCAGCCAACTGTTGGGGGCTAAGGAAAAACTGTTTTTT; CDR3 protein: CASSQLLGAKEKLFF
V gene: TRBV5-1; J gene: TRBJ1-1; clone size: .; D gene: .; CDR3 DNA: TGCGCCAGCAGTGGAGGCGGGACCGGATTGTGGAGAACTGAAGCTTTCTTT; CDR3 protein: CASSGGGTGLWRTEAFF
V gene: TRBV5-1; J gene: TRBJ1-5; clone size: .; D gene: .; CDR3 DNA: TGCGGCACTGGGGGCAGCAATCAGCCCCAGCATTTT; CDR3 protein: CGTGGSNQPQHF
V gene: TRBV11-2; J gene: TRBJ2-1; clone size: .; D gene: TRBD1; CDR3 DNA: TGTGCCAGCAGCTTCGGACAGGGCAAAATTTTGAATGAGCAGTTCTTC; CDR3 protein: CASSFGQGKILNEQFF
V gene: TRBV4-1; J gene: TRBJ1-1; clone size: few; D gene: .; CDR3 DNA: TGCGCCAGCAGCCCAAGCTTTCCCACAGATAACACTGAAGCTTTCTTT; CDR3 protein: CASSPSFPTDNTEAFF
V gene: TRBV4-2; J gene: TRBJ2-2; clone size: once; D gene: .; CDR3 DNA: TGTGCCAGCAGCCAAGCGGAGACTTTGAACACCGGGGAGCTGTTTTTT; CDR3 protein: CASSQAETLNTGELFF
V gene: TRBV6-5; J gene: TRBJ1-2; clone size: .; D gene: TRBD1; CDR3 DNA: TGTGCCAGCAGTTACACAGGGGGAGGCTACACCTTC; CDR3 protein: CASSYTGGGYTF
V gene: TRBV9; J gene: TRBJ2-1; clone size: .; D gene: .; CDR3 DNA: TGTGCCAGCAGCGTAGCTCCTGGCTTGGACAATGAGCAGTTCTTC; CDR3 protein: CASSVAPGLDNEQFF
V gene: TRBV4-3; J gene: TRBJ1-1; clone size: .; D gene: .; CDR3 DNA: TGCGCCAGCAGCCAAGAGCTCAGAGACCTAACTGAAGCTTTCTTT; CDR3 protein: CASSQELRDLTEAFF
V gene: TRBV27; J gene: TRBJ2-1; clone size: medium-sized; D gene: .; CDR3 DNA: TGTGCCAGCAGTTTATCCCTTGGGGACGGACCATACGGGGAGCAGTTCTTC; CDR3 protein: CASSLSLGDGPYGEQFF
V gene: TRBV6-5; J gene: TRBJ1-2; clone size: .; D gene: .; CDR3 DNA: TGTGCCAGCAGCCCCGGGGGGCTCTATGGCTACACCTTC; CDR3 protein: CASSPGGLYGYTF
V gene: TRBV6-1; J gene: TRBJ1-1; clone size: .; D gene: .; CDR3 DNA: TGTGCCAGCAGTGAGGAACCGCACACTGAAGCTTTCTTT; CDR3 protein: CASSEEPHTEAFF
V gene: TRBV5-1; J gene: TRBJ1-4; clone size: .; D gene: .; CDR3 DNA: TGCGCCAGCAGCTTGCAAGGGATCCCTGCAACTAATGAAAAACTGTTTTTT; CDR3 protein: CASSLQGIPATNEKLFF
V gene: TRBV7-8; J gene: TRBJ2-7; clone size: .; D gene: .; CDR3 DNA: TGTGCCAGCAGCTCGCCGGGGGGCGGAGGCTCCTACGAGCAGTACTTC; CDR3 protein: CASSSPGGGGSYEQYF
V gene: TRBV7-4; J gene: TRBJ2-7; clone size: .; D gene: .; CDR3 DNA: TGTGCCAGCAGCTTAGACAGGGCCATCTCCTACGAGCAGTACTTC; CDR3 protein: CASSLDRAISYEQYF
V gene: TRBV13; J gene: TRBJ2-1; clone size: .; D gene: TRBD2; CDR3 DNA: TGTGCCAGCAGCTCCGGGACTAGCGGGATTTACAATGAGCAGTTCTTC; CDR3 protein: CASSSGTSGIYNEQFF
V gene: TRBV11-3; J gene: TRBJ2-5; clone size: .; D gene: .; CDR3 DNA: TGTGCCAGCAGCCCTTGGTCTGGGGGGGGGCAGCAAGAGACCCAGTACTTC; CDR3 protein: CASSPWSGGGQQETQYF
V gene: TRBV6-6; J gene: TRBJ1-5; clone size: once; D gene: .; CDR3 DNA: TGTGCCAGCAGTTACACAACGGGGAGCAATCAGCCCCAGCATTTT; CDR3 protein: CASSYTTGSNQPQHF
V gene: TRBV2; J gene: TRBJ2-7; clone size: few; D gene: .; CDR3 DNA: TGTGCCGGCGGGGCGGGTACTTACGAGCAGTACTTC; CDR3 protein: CAGGAGTYEQYF
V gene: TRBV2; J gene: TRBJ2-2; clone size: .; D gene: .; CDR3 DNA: TGTGCCAGCAGGGGGCTACGAATGAACACCGGGGAGCTGTTTTTT; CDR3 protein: CASRGLRMNTGELFF
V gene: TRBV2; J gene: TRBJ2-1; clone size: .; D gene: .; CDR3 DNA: TGTGCCAGCAGTGAAGAGGGGGAGGGATCCTACAATGAGCAGTTCTTC; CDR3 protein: CASSEEGEGSYNEQFF
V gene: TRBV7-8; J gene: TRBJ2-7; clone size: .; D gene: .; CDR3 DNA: TGTGCCAGCAGCTTGGGACCCTTCTACGAGCAGTACTTC; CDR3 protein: CASSLGPFYEQYF
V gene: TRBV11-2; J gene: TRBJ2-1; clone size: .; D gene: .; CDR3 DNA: TGTGCCAGCAGCCCCCGTGACAAGCTATCCTACAATGAGCAGTTCTTC; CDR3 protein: CASSPRDKLSYNEQFF
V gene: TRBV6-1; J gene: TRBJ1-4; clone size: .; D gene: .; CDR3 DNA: TGTGCCAGCAGGCAAGGGGGGATTAATGAAAAACTGTTTTTT; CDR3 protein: CASRQGGINEKLFF